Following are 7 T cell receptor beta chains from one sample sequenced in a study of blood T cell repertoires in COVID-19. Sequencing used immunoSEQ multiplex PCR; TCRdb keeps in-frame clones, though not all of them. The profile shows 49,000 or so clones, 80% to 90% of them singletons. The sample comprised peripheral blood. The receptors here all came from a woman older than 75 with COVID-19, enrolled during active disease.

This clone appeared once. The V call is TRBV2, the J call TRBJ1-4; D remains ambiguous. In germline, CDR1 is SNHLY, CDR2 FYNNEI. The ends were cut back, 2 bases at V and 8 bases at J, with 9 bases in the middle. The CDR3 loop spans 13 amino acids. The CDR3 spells CASSERRREKLFF. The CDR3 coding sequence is TGTGCCAGCAGTGAACGGCGGAGGGAAAAACTGTTTTTT.

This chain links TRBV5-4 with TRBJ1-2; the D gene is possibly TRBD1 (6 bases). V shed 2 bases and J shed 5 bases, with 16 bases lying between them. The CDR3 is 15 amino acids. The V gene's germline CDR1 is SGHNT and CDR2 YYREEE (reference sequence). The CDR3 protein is CASSFPTDRRYGYTF. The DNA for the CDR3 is TGTGCCAGCAGCTTCCCGACCGACAGGCGATATGGCTACACCTTC.

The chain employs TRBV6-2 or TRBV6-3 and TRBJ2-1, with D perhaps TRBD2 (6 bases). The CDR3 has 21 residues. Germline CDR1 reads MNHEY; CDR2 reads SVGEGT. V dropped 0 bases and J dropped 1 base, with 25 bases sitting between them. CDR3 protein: CASSYSPEGLRTLLSYNEQFF. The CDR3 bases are TGTGCCAGCAGTTACTCACCGGAGGGACTTAGGACCTTATTATCCTACAATGAGCAGTTCTTC.

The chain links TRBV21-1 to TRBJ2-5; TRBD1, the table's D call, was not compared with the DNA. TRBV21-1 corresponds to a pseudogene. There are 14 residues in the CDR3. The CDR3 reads CASSSPGHQETQYF. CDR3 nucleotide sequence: TGTGCCAGCAGCTCACCGGGACATCAAGAGACCCAGTACTTC.

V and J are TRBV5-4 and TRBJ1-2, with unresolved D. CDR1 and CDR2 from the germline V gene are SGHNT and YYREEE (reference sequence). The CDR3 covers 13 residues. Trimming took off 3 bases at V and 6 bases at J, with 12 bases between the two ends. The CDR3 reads CASSYRRTDGYTF. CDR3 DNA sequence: TGTGCCAGCAGCTACCGGAGGACGGATGGCTACACCTTC.

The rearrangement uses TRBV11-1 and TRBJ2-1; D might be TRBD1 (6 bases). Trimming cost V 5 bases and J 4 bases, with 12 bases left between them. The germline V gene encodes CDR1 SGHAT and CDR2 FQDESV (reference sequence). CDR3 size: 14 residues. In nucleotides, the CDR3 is TGTGCCAGCAGCCCCAGGGGAAATTACAATGAGCAGTTCTTC. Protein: CASSPRGNYNEQFF.

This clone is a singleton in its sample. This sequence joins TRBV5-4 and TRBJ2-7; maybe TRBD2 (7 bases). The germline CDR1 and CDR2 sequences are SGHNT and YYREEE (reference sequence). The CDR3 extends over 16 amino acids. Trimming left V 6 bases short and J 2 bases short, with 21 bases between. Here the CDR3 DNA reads TGTGCCAGCACGATAGGGGGGGGCAACGCGGCCTACGAGCAGTACTTC. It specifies CASTIGGGNAAYEQYF.